The clone carrying this T cell receptor (beta chain) was counted a single time. What it binds is unknown. In germline, CDR1 is LGHDT, CDR2 YNNKEL (reference sequence). This CDR3 comprises 12 residues. Trimming took off 1 base at V and 12 bases at J, with 10 bases between the two ends. The data were taken from a study of CD8+CD57+ T cells in acquired aplastic anemia. Overall study: An average of 3.2 ug of DNA was obtained from sorted CD4+ and CD8+ cells.

The study, taken as a whole, reports: Patients and healthy controls showed no significant CD8+ Simpson's diversity difference. Patients shared approximately 30 CD8+ CDR3 sequences with controls.

Genomic DNA, serving as template, underwent TCR beta VDJ and CDR3 profiling. TCRdb called the reads again in MiXCR, with one record for every CDR3 protein. This table has roughly 180,000 distinct CDR3 sequences, over 60% appearing once. The sequenced material came from sorted CD4+, CD8+, or CD8+CD57+ T cells (not recorded which) from PBMCs. The rearrangement joins TRBV3-1 to TRBJ2-1; D ambiguous. The sequence came from a human donor with severe aplastic anemia or a healthy control (not recorded which). The CDR3 DNA follows: TGTGCCAGCAGCCAAGTCGGCAGAAGGCAGTTCTTC. Amino acid sequence: CASSQVGRRQFF.